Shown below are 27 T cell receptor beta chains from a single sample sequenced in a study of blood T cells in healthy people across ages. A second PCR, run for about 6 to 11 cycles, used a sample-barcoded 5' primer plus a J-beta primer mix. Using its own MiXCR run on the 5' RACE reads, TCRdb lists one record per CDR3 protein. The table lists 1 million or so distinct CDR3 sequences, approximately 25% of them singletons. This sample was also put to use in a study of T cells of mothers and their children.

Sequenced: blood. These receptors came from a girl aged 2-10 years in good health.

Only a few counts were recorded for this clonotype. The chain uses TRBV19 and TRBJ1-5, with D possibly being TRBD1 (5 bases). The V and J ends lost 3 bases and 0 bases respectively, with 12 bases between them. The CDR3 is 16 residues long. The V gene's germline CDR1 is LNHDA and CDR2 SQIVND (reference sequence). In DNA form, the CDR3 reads TGTGCCAGTAGTATCCTAGCGGGACCTAGCAATCAGCCCCAGCATTTT. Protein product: CASSILAGPSNQPQHF.

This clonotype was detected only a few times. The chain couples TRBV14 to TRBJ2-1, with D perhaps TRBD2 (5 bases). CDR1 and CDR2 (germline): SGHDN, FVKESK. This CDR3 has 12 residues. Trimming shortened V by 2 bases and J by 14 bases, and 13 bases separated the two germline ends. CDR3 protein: CASSQSRMREFF. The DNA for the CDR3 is TGTGCCAGCAGCCAAAGTCGGATGAGGGAGTTCTTC.

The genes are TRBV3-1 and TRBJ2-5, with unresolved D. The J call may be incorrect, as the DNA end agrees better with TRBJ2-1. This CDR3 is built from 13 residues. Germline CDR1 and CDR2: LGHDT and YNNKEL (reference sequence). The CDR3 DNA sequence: TGTGCCAGCAGCCAAGTAGGGCAGTCTGAGCAGTTCTTC. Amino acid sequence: CASSQVGQSEQFF.

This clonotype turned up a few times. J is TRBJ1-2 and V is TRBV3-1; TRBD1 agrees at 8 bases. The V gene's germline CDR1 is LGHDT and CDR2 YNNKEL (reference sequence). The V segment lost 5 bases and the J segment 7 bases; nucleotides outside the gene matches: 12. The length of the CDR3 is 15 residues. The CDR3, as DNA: TGTGCCAGCAGCTACCAGGGGCAGGGGGCCTTTGGCTACACCTTC. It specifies CASSYQGQGAFGYTF.

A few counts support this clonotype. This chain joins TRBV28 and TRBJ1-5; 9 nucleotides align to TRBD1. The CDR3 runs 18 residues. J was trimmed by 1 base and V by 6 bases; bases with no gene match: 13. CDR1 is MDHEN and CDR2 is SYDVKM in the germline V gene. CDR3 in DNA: TGTGCCAGCAGCATAACAACTTCACAGGGGGCCAGCAATCAGCCCCAGCATTTT. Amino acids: CASSITTSQGASNQPQHF.

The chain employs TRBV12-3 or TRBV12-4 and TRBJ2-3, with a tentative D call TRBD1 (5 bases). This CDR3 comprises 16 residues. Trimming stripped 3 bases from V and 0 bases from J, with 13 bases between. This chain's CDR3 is CASSFLQDGSTDTQYF. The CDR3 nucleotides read TGTGCCAGCAGTTTTTTACAGGATGGGAGCACAGATACGCAGTATTTT.

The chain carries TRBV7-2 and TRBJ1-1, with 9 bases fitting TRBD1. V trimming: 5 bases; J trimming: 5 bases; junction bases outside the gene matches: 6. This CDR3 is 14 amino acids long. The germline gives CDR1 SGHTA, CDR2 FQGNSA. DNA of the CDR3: TGTGCCAGCAGCGGGGACAGGGTAAGGACTGAAGCTTTCTTT. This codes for CASSGDRVRTEAFF.

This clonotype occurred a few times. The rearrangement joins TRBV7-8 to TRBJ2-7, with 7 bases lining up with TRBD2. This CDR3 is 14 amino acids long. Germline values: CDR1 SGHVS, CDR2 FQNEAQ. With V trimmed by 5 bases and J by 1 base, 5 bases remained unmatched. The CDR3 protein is CASSNRDYSYEQYF. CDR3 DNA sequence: TGTGCCAGCAGCAACCGGGACTATTCCTACGAGCAGTACTTC.

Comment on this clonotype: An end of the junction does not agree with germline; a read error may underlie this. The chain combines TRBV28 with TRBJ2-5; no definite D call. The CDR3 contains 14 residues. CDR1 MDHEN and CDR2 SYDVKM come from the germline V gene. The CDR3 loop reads CASSLVGSYNEQLF. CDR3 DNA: TGTGCCAGCAGTCTTGTGGGTTCCTACAATGAGCAGCTCTTC.

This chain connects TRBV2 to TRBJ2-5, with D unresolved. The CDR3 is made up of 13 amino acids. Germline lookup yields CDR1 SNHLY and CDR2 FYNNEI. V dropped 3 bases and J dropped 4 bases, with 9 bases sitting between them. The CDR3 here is CASSDGSRETQYF. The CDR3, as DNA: TGTGCCAGCAGTGATGGGTCCCGAGAGACCCAGTACTTC.

The CDR3 is CASRGETLFCEQYF. The CDR3 region has the DNA TGTGCCAGCAGGGGCGAGACACTTTTCTGCGAGCAGTACTTC. The V and J genes are TRBV28 and TRBJ2-7; unclear D gene. This CDR3 is 14 amino acids long. V was cut by 6 bases and J by 6 bases, with 18 bases left in between. Germline values: CDR1 MDHEN, CDR2 SYDVKM. Filled out from reference TRBV28 and TRBJ2-7, the complete variable domain reads DVKVTQSSRYLVKRTGEKVFLECVQDMDHENMFWYRQDPGLGLRLIYFSYDVKMKEKGDIPEGYSVSREKKERFSLILESASTNQTSMYLCASRGETLFCEQYFGPGTRLTVT.

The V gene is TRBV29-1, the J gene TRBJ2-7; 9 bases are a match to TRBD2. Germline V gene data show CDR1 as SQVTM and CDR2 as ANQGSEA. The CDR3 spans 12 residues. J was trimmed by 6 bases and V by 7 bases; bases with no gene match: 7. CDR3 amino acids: CSGVAGDTEQYF. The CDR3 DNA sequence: TGCAGCGGAGTAGCGGGAGATACCGAGCAGTACTTC.

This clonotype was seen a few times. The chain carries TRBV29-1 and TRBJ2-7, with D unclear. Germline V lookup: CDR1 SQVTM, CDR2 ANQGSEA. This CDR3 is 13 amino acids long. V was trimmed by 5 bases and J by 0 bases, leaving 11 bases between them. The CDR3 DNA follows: TGCAGCGTTAGGGCCAGGAGCTCCTACGAGCAGTACTTC. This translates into CSVRARSSYEQYF.

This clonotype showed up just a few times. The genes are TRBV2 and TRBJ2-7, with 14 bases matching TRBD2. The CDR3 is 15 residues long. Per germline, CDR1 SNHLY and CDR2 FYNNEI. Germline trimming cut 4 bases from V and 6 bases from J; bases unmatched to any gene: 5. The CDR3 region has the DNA TGTGCCAGCAGTGGACTAGCGGGAGGGCAGGTCGAGCAGTACTTC. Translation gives CASSGLAGGQVEQYF.

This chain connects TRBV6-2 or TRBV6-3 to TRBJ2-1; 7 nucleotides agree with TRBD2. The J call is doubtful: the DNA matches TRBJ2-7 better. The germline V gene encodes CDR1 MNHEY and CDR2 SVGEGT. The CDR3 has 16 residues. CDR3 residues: CASSYSLAGAPYEQYF. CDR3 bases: TGTGCCAGCAGTTACTCGTTGGCGGGAGCCCCCTACGAGCAGTACTTC.

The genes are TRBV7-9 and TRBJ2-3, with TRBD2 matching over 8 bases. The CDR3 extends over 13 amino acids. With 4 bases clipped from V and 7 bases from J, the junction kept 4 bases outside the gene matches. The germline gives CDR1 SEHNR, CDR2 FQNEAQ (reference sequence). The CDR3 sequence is CASSSTSGYTQYF. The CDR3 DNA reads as TGTGCCAGCAGCTCTACTAGCGGATATACGCAGTATTTT.

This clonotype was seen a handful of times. CDR3 in amino acids: CASSFTSGGTGELFF. As DNA, the CDR3 is TGTGCCAGCAGTTTTACTAGCGGGGGAACCGGGGAGCTGTTTTTT. The V gene is TRBV6-6, the J gene TRBJ2-2, with 11 bases that match TRBD2. This CDR3 is 15 amino acids long. Germline values: CDR1 MNHNY, CDR2 SVGAGI (reference sequence). With V trimmed by 4 bases and J by 5 bases, 3 bases remained unmatched.

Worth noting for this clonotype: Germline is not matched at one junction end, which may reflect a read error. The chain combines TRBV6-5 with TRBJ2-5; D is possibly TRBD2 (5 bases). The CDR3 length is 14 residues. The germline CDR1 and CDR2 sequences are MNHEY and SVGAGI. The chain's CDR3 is CASGRTGVKETQCF. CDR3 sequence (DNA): TGTGCCAGTGGCCGAACCGGGGTAAAAGAGACCCAGTGCTTC.

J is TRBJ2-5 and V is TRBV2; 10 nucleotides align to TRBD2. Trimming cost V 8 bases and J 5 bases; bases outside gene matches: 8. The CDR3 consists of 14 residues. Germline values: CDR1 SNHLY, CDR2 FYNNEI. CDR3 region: CASRRTSGEETQYF. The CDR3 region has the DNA TGTGCCAGCCGTAGAACTAGCGGGGAGGAGACCCAGTACTTC.

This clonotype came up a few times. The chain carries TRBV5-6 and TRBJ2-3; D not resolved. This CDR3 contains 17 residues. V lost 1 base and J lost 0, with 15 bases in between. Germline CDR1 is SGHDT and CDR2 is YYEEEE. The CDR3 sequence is CASSLPLHPVSTDTQYF. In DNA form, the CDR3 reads TGTGCCAGCAGCTTGCCCCTCCACCCTGTCAGCACAGATACGCAGTATTTT.

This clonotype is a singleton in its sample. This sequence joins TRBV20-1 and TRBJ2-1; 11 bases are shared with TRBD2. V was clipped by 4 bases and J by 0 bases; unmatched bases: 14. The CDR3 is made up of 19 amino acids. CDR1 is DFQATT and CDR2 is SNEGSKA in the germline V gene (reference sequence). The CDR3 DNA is TGCAGTGCTACTAAAATAGCGGGGGGGCCACTAATCTCCTACAATGAGCAGTTCTTC. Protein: CSATKIAGGPLISYNEQFF.

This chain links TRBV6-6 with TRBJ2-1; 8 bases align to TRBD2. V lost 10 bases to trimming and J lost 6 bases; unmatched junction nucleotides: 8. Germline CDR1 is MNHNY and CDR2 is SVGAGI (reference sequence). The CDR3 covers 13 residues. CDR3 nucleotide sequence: TGTGCCACTCGGGAGGGCCTCTCCAATGAGCAGTTCTTC. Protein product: CATREGLSNEQFF.

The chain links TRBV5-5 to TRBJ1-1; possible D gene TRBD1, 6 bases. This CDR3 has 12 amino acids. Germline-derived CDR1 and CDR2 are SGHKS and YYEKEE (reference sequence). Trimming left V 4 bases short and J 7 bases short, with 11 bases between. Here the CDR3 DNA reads TGTGCCAGCAGCGGGGGACATCGTGAAGCTTTCTTT. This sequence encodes CASSGGHREAFF.

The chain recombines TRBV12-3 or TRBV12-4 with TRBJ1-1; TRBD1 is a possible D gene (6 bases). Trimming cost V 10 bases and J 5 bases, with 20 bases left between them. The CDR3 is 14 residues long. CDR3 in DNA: TGTGCCACCGACCAGGACAGTTTGAGAACTGAAGCTTTCTTT. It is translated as CATDQDSLRTEAFF.

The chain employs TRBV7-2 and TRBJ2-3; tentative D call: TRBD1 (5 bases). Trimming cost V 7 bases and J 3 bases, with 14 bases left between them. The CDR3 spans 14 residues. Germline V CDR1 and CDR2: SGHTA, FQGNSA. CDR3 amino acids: CASTSRQGTDTQYF. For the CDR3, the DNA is TGTGCCAGCACCTCTAGGCAGGGAACAGATACGCAGTATTTT.

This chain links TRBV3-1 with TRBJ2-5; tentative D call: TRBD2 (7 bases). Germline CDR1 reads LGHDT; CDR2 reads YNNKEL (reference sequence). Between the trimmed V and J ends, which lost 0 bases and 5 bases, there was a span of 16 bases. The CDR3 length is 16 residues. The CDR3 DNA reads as TGTGCCAGCAGCCAAGACGTCGCGGGGGCCGGGGAGACCCAGTACTTC. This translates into CASSQDVAGAGETQYF.

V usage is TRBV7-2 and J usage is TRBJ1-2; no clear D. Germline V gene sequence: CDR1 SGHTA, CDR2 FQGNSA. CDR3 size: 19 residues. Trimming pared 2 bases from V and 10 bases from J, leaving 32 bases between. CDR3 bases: TGTGCCAGCAGCTTAATGGGGTCGGGCAGCGGCGGAACCTATGGTGACTACACCTTC. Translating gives CASSLMGSGSGGTYGDYTF.